This TCR beta chain was captured by sequencing in a study of blood T cell repertoires in COVID-19. Across the study: The United States, Italy and Spain supplied acute and convalescent COVID-19 samples.

In the authors' workflow: Amplification from reference gene primers served as the basis for estimated nucleated cell counts. Only in-frame clones appear in the TCRdb table, and some are missing; sequencing was by immunoSEQ multiplex PCR. That table furnishes V, J and clone size, whereas the DNA furnished D and trimming. The table has around 300,000 clones, around 87% seen once; the top ten hold about 2%. The CDR3 length is 13 residues. CDR1 is SGDLS and CDR2 is YYNGEE in the germline V gene. V gave up 0 bases and J gave up 7 bases, with 10 bases separating them. The V call is TRBV9, the J call TRBJ1-2; D may be TRBD1 (5 bases). The origin of this receptor is a man between 18 and 29 years old with active or convalescent COVID-19. Sequencing was carried out using peripheral blood. The CDR3 sequence: CASSVVGPAGYTF. The CDR3 nucleotides are TGTGCCAGCAGCGTAGTGGGGCCCGCTGGCTACACCTTC.